This T cell receptor beta chain is drawn from a study of blood T cell repertoires in COVID-19. At the level of the study: The analysed material was cDNA or gDNA that came from T cells, B-cell-depleted T cells, or PBMCs.

Individuals drawn from 24 US areas were about 18 to 95 years old. The CDR3 runs 16 residues. V shed 7 bases, J shed 10 bases, and the junction held 17 bases outside the gene matches. Sequencing used immunoSEQ multiplex PCR; TCRdb keeps in-frame clones, though not all of them. The sample shows about 340,000 clones, approximately 83% of them seen only once. Sequencing was performed on PBMCs or T cells enriched from blood (not recorded which). The chain couples TRBV23-1 to TRBJ2-1; 9 bases match TRBD2. TRBV23-1 is an open reading frame, and its role is uncertain. This receptor was taken from a woman in her 40s with acute COVID-19. This chain's CDR3 is CASNPGVVHLAGEQFF. CDR3 sequence (DNA): TGCGCCAGCAATCCTGGGGTGGTTCACCTAGCGGGGGAGCAGTTCTTC.